This T cell receptor beta chain was documented in a study of CD8 T cells in Susac syndrome. Study-level findings and limits: Clonal expansion was absent from the CD4+ T cell repertoires in Susac syndrome.

Random hexamers were used to reverse transcribe about 0.5 to 1 ug of RNA. TCRdb called the immunoSEQ multiplex PCR reads again in MiXCR, with one record for every CDR3 protein. Of 150,000 to 200,000 distinct CDR3 sequences in the sample, approximately 96% were seen once. This CDR3 comprises 12 residues. CDR1 and CDR2 (germline): MGHDK, SYGVNS. V gave up 7 bases and J gave up 7 bases, with 11 bases separating them. This clonotype appeared once. Its antigen is unknown. The sample comprised CD4+ T cells from PBMCs. The chain uses TRBV25-1 and TRBJ1-5; D not resolved. This sequence was found in a human donor with Susac syndrome. CDR3 in DNA: TGTGCCAGCACCTCGGGTGACCAGCCCCAGCATTTT. This codes for CASTSGDQPQHF.